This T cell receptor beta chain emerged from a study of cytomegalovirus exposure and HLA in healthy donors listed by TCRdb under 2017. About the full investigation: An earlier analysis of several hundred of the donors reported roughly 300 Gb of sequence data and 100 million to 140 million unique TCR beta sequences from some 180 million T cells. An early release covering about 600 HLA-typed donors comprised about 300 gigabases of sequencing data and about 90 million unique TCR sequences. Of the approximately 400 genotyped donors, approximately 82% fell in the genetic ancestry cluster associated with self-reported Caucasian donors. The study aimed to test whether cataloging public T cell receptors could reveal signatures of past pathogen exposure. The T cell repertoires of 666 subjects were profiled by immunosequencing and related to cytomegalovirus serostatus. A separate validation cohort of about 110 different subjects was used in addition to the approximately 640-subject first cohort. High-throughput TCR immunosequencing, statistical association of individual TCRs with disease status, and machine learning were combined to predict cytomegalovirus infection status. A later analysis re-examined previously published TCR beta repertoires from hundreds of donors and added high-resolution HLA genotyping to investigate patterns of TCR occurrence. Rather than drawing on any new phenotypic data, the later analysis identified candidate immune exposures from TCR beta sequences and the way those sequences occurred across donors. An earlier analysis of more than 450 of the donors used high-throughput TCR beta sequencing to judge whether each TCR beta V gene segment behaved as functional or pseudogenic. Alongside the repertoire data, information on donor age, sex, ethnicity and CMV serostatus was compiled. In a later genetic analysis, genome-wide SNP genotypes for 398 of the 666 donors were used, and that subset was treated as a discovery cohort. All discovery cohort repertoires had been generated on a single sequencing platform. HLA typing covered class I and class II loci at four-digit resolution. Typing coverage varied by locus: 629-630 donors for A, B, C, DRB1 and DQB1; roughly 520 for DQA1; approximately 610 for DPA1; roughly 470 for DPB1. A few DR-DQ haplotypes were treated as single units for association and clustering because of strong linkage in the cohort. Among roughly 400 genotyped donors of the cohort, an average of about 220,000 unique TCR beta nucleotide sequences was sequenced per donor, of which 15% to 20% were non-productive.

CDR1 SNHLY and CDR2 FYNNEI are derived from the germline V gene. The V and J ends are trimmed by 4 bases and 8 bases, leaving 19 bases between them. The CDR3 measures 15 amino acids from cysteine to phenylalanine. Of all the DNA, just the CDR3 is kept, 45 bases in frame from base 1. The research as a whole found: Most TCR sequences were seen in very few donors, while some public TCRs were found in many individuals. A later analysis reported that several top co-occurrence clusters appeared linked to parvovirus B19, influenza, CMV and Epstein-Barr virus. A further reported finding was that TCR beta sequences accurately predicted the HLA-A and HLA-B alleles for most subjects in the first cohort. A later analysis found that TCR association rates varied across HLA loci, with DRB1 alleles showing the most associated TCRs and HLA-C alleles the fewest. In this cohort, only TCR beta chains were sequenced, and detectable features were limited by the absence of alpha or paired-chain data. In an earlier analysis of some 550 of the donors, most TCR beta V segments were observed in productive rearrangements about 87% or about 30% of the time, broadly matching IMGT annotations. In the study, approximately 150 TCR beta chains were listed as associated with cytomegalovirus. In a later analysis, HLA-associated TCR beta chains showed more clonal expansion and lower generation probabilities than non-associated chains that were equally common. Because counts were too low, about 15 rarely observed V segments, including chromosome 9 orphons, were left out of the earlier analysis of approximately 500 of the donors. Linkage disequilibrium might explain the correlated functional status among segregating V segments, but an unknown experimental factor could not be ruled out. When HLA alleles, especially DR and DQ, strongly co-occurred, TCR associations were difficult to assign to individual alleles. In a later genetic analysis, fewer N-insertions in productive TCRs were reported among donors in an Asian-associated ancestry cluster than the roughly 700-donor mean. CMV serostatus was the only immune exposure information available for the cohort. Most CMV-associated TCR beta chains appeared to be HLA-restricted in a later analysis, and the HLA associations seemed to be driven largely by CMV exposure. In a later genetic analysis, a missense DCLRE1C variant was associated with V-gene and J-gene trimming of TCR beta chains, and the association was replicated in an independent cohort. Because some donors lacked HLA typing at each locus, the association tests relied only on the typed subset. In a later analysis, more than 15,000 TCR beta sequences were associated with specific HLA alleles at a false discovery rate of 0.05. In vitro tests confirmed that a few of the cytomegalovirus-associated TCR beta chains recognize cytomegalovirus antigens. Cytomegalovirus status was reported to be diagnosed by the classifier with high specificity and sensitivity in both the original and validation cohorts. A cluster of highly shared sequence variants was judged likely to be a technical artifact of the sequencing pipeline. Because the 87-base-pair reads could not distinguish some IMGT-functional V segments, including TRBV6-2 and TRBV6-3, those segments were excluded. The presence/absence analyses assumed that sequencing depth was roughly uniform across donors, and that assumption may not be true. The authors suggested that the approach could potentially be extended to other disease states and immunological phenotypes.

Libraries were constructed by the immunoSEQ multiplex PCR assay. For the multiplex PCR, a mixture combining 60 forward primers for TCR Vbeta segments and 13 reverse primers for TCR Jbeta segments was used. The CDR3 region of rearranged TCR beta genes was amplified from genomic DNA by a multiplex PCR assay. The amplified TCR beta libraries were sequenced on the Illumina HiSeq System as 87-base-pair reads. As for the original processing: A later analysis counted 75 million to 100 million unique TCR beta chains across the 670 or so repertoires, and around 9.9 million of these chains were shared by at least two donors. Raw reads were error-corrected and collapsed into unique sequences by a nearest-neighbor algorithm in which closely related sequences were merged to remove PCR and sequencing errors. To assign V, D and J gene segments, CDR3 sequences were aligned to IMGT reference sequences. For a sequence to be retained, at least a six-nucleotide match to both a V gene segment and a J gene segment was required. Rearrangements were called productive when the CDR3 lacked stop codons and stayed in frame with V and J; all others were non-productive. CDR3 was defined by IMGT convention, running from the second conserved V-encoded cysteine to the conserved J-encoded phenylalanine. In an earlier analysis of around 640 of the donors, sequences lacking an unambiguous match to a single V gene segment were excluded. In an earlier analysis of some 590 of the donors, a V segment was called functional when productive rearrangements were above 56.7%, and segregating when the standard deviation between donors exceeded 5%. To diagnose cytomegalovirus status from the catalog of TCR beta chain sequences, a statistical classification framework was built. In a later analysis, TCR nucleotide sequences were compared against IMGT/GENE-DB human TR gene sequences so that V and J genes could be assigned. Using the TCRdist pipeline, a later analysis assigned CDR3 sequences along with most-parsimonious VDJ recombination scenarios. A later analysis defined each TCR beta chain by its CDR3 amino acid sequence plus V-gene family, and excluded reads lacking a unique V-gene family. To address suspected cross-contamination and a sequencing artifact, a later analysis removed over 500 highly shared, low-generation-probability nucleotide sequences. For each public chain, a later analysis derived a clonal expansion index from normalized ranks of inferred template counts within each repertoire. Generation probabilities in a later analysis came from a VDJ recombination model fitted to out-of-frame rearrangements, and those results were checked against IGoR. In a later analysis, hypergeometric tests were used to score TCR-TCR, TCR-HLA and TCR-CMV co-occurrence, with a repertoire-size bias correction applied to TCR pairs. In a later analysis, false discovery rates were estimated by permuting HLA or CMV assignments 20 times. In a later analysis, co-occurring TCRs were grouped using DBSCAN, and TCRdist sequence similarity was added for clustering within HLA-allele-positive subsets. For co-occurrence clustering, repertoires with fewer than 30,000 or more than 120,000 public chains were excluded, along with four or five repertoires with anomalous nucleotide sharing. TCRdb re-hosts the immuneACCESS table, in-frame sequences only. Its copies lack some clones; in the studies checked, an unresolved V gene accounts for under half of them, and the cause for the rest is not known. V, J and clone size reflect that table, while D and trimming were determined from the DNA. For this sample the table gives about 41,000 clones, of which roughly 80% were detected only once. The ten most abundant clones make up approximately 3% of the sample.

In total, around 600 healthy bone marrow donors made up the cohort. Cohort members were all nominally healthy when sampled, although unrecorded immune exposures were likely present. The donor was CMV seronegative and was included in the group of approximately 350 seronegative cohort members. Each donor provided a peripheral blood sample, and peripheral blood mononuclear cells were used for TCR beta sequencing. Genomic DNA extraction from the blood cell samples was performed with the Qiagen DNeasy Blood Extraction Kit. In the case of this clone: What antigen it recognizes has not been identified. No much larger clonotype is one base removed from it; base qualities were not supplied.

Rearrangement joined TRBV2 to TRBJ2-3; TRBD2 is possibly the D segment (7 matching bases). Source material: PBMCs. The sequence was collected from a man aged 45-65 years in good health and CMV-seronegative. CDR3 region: CASSVGGWGHGTQYF. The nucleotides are TGTGCCAGCAGTGTCGGGGGGTGGGGGCATGGTACGCAGTATTTT.